This T cell receptor (beta chain) came from a study of blood T cells in healthy people across ages (dated by TCRdb to between 2015 and 2016). Context from the whole study: In model experiments, template switching captured roughly one uniquely barcoded TCR beta cDNA molecule for every two T cells. To track age-related changes in TCR beta repertoire diversity, the study relied on deep sequencing normalized with unique cDNA molecular identifiers. The donors were divided into four age groups: young (average about 16 years), middle-aged (almost 40), aged (approximately 62) and long-lived (roughly 88). Using the same blood draw, the study looked at two additional independent replicas of 1 million unique cDNA reads for two donors, one aged 18 to 30 and the other aged 80 or older. Donors of different ages were randomly distributed across sequencing lanes to avoid experimental bias. Overall study results and their limits: Donor CMV infection status was unknown, potentially confounding age-related changes in expanded clonotypes. Estimates of total diversity based on one million sequenced T cells were considered lower bounds and underestimates. Conclusive comparison of naive and antigen-experienced compartments was prevented by the profiling of bulk unsorted PBMCs. As age increased, observed TCR beta diversity per million T cells dropped in a roughly linear way, and a significant reduction was already evident by age 40. The percentage of naive T cells measured by flow cytometry correlated strongly with observed TCR beta diversity. Compared with the aged group, the long-lived group had more naive CD4+ T cells, fewer expanded clones and increased TCR diversity, suggesting age selection.

With respect to this clonotype: Its antigen remains unidentified. No qualities accompany the bases; no much larger clone lies one base away.

Libraries were constructed by 5' RACE. TCRdb names Illumina HiSeq 2500 as the instrument used. The second PCR ran for roughly 6 to 11 cycles and used a J-beta primer mix along with a sample-barcoded 5' primer. Each TCR beta cDNA molecule received a unique molecular identifier from a template-switch 5' adaptor carrying 12 random nucleotides. Each sample yielded at least 3 million CDR3-containing paired-end reads. All of the RNA was converted into first-strand cDNA using the Mint cDNA synthesis kit, with a TRBC-specific oligonucleotide serving as the primer. Following uracil-DNA glycosylase treatment, all cDNA underwent a first 18-cycle PCR with the universal primers M1SS and BC2_uni_R. In the authors' own workflow: For normalization, 1 million high-quality reads, each with a distinct molecular identifier, were randomly selected from each sample. Instead of being binned into consensus sequences, reads with shared molecular identifiers were discarded. MiTCR, set to a Q25 quality threshold and the strictest error-elimination algorithm, was used for CDR3 identification, clonotype clustering and error correction. A nonparametric unseen species model with Euler transformation was used to estimate a lower bound on total TCR beta diversity. The public reads were quality trimmed at Q25 with fastp and then assembled into clones with MiXCR by TCRdb, keeping productive beta chains. CDR3 protein duplicates are merged, each entry listing the most common genes and DNA. The authors' filters were not applied to this entry. In this sample the table shows roughly 860,000 distinct CDR3 sequences, approximately 65% of which occur a single time. Around a quarter of the sample comes from the top ten.

Systemically healthy Caucasian individuals from Russia, around 39 in total and aged roughly 6 to 95 years, were included as donors. Roughly 10 milliliters of peripheral blood were collected from each donor into EDTA-treated Vacutainer tubes. Ficoll-Paque density-gradient centrifugation was used to isolate PBMCs, with at least 6.5 million per sample. Trizol reagent was used to extract total RNA from PBMCs, with at least 5 micrograms per sample. Naive CD45RAhigh/CD27high T cell percentages were measured by flow cytometry on a PBMC aliquot from every donor. The sequencing sample was made of blood. The TCR sequence derives from a young man in good health.

The CDR3 is CASSPTSGGLNEQYF. In nucleotide form, the sequence is TGCGCCAGCAGCCCTACCTCCGGGGGGCTCAACGAGCAGTACTTC. The chain links TRBV4-3 with TRBJ2-7; possibly the D gene is TRBD2, per 7 matching bases. V is shortened by 4 bases, J by 5 bases, and the region joining them spans 18 bases. Measured from the cysteine to the phenylalanine, the CDR3 is 15 residues long. Only the CDR3 portion is preserved as DNA: 45 bases, with reading frame beginning at the first base. The germline V gene encodes CDR1 LGHNA and CDR2 YSLEER.